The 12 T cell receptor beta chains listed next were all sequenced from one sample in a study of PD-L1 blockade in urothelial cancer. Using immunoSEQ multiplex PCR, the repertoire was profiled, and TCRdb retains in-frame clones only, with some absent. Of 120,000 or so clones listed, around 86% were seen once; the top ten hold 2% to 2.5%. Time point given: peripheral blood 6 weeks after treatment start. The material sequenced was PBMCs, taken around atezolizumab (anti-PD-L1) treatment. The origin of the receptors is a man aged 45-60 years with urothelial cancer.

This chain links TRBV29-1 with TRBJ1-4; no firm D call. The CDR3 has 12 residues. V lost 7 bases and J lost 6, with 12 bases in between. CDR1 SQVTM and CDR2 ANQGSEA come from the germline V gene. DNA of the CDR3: TGCAGCGGTGTACGGGGAGATGAAAAACTGTTTTTT. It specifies CSGVRGDEKLFF. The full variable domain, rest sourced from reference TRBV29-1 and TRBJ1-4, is SAVISQKPSRDICQRGTSLTIQCQVDSQVTMMFWYRQQPGQSLTLIATANQGSEATYESGFVIDKFPISRPNLTFSTLTVSNMSPEDSSIYLCSGVRGDEKLFFGSGTQLSVL.

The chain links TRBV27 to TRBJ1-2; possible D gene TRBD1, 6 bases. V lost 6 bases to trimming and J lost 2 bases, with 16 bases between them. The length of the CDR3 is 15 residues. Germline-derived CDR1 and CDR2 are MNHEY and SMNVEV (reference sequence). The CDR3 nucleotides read TGTGCCAGCAGCCCGCACAGGGAGGGGAACTATGGCTACACCTTC. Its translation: CASSPHREGNYGYTF.

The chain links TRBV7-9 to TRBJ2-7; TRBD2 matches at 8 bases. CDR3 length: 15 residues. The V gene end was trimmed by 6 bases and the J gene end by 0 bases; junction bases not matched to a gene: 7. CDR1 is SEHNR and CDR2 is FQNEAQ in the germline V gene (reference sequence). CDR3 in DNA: TGTGCCAGCAGAGAACTAGCGGTTTCCTCCTACGAGCAGTACTTC. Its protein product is CASRELAVSSYEQYF. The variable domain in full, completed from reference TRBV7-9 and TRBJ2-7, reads DTGVSQNPRHKITKRGQNVTFRCDPISEHNRLYWYRQTLGQGPEFLTYFQNEAQLEKSRLLSDRFSAERPKGSFSTLEIQRTEQGDSAMYLCASRELAVSSYEQYFGPGTRLTVT.

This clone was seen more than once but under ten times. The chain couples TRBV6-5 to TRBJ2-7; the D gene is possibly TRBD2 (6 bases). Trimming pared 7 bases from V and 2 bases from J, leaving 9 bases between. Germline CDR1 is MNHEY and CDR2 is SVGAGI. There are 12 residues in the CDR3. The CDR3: CASIGGPYEQYF. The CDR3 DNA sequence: TGTGCCAGCATCGGGGGACCCTACGAGCAGTACTTC.

The CDR3 reads CASRKTGRSPLHF. The CDR3 DNA reads as TGTGCCAGCAGGAAGACAGGGAGGTCTCCCCTCCACTTT. V gene TRBV27 combines with J gene TRBJ1-6; 7 bases match TRBD1. J was trimmed by 13 bases and V by 6 bases; bases with no gene match: 9. This CDR3 has 13 residues. The V gene's germline CDR1 is MNHEY and CDR2 SMNVEV (reference sequence).

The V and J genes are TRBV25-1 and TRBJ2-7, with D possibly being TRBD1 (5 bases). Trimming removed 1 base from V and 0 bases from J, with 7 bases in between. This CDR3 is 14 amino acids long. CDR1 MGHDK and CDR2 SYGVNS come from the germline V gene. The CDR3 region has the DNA TGTGCCAGCAGTGAATGGGGCGGCTCCTACGAGCAGTACTTC. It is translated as CASSEWGGSYEQYF.

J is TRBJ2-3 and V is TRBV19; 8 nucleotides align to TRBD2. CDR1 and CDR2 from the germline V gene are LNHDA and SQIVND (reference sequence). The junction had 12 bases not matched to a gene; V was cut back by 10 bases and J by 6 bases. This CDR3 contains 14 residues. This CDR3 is CANGGAGGSDTQYF. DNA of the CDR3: TGTGCCAATGGGGGGGCGGGAGGTTCGGATACGCAGTATTTT.

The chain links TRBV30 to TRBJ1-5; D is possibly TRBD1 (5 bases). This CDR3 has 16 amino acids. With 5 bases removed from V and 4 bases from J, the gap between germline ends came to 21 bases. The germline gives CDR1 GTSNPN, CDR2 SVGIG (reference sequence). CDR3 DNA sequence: TGTGCCTGGTCGAGGGAGGGGACGTGGGCAAATCAGCCCCAGCATTTT. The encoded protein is CAWSREGTWANQPQHF. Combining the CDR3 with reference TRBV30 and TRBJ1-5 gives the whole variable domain SQTIHQWPATLVQPVGSPLSLECTVEGTSNPNLYWYRQAAGRGLQLLFYSVGIGQISSEVPQNLSASRPQDRQFILSSKKLLLSDSGFYLCAWSREGTWANQPQHFGDGTRLSIL.

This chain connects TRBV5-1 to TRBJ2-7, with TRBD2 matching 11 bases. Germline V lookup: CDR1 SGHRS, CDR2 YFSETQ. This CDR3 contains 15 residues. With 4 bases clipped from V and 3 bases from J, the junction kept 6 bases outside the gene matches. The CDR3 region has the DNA TGCGCCAGCAGCCAAAAACTAGCGGGAGTCTACGAGCAGTACTTC. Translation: CASSQKLAGVYEQYF.

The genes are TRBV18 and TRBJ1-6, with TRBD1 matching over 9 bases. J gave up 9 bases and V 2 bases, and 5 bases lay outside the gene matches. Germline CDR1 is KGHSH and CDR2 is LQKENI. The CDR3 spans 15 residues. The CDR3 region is CASSPFGTGSSPLHF. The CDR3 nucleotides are TGTGCCAGCTCACCATTTGGGACAGGGTCTTCACCCCTCCACTTT.

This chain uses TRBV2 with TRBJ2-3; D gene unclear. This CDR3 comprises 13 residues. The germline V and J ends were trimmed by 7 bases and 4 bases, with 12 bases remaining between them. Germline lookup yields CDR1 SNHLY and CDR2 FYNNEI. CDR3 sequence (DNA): TGTGCCAGCAAGAGCAGGTCTGCAGATACGCAGTATTTT. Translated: CASKSRSADTQYF.

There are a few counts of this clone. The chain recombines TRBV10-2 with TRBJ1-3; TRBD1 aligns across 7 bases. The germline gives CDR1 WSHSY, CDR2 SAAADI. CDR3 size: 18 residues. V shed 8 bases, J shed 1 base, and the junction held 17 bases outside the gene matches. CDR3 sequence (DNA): TGCGCCAGCCAACAGGGGAGAGGAGGGGGTAGGTCTGGAAACACCATATATTTT. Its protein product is CASQQGRGGGRSGNTIYF.